This TCR beta chain is from a study of T cell responses to AZD1222 COVID-19 vaccine (dated by TCRdb to the early 2020s). Looking at the study overall: AZD1222 recipients given second doses at about 4 weeks or at about 12 weeks were pooled, since spike-specific TCR depth and breadth were not found to differ between the two schedules. TCR sequencing covered 233 trial participants: approximately 200 given two doses of AZD1222 and about 26 given two doses of MenACWY control vaccine. Trial participants were enrolled into age subgroups of 18-55, 56-69 and 70-plus years, which contained approximately 150, 28 and 58 TCR-sequenced participants, respectively. What the authors observed across the whole study: In the small 56-69-year group, the increase in depth fell short of significance, most likely because of low power. The whole spike protein was spanned by vaccine-associated CD4 TCRs, and dominant responses were seen in regions 160-218 and 743-854. Conclusions about previously exposed vaccinees are limited because only 5 or 6 AZD1222 recipients were SARS-CoV-2 seropositive at baseline. A significant rise in spike-specific TCR breadth and depth was observed after two AZD1222 doses relative to day 0 and relative to MenACWY recipients. Because no day 14 peak-response samples were available, repertoires were characterized only after the peak T cell response. Participants were mostly white British, with more females than males. The authors suggested clonal diversity may have been underestimated. Nearly half of unique spike-specific TCRs reportedly recognized epitopes outside regions mutated in the B.1.351 and B.1.1.7 variants.

V and J are truncated by 10 bases and 1 base respectively, leaving an intervening sequence of 17 bases. CDR3 length: 14 amino acids, cysteine to phenylalanine. Of all the DNA, just the CDR3 is kept, 42 bases in frame from base 1. The germline V gene encodes CDR1 MNHEY and CDR2 SVGAGI. The CDR3 regions of human TCRbeta chains were analyzed by immunosequencing. On the study's bioinformatics: Repertoire TCRs were checked for matches against a reference library of SARS-CoV-2-specific TCRs that had been generated using the MIRA antigen-specificity platform. Breadth was defined as the fraction of unique TCRs that were SARS-CoV-2-associated. Depth was defined as the fraction of total T cells that were SARS-CoV-2-associated. Each spike-specific TCR was assigned to its reactive spike region and to a CD4 or CD8 class using the MIRA data. Log10-transformed breadth and depth values were compared by one-way ANOVA with Sidak's multiple comparisons tests. TCRdb took over this immuneACCESS table, retaining in-frame rearrangements with V and J assigned. Such tables are incomplete; in checked studies, under half of the missing clones stem from an unresolved V gene, and the remainder is unexplained. V, J and clone size are those of that table, while D and trimming were read from the DNA. In this sample the table shows about 54,000 clones, 87% of which occur a single time. The ten biggest clones cover 3% to 4.5% of the sample.

The time point label, as the study defines it: baseline before first vaccination. Vaccinee samples came from UK trials COV001 and COV002, including a single-blind randomized controlled phase 2/3 trial of AZD1222 (ChAdOx1 nCoV-19) in healthy adults. For TCRbeta chain sequencing, PBMC samples were collected from trial participants at day 0 and at day 28 after the second dose. With regard to this clone: Its antigen has not been determined. Within one base of it there is no much larger clone, and no base qualities were kept.

This receptor chain uses TRBV6-5 and TRBJ2-7; TRBD1 could be the D gene, as 5 bases match. This TCR was sampled from an adult in good health. Sequencing was performed on peripheral blood, taken on day 0 of AZD1222 vaccination. The DNA sequence reads TGTGCCACGTCGAACTGGCAGGGATCCTACGAGCAGTACTTC. The encoded protein is CATSNWQGSYEQYF.